The clone carrying this T cell receptor beta chain was detected once. Its cognate antigen is unknown. This entry belongs to a study of a mutant IDH1 vaccine in newly diagnosed glioma. Specified time point: week 23, last vaccination. It was 300 ug of mutant IDH1 20-mer peptide that made up each vaccine dose, given with topical imiquimod. TCRdb keeps only in-frame clones here, not all; method: immunoSEQ multiplex PCR. The sample yields more than 55,000 clones, 80% to 85% seen once. Per germline, CDR1 SNHLY and CDR2 FYNNEI. V was clipped by 2 bases and J by 6 bases, with 5 bases between them. CDR3 size: 12 residues.

The receptor was derived from a woman aged 40 to 50 with glioma. Some clones in this sample may be carry-over from other donors' samples. The material was PBMCs, obtained from a glioma patient whose treatment included an IDH1 peptide vaccine. The chain recombines TRBV2 with TRBJ2-4, with TRBD1 as a possible D gene (5 bases). CDR3 loop: CASSEQGNIQYF. DNA for the CDR3: TGTGCCAGCAGTGAACAGGGAAACATTCAGTACTTC.